The 26 T cell receptor beta chains in this list originate from one sample, sequenced in a study of blood T cell repertoires in COVID-19 (dated by TCRdb to 2018 to 2021). The library was built by means of the immunoSEQ multiplex PCR assay. Here the immuneACCESS table is served through TCRdb, limited to in-frame sequences with V and J called. Missing clones are a known gap in these copies; in checked studies unresolved V genes cover under half, and the rest lacks a known reason. This sample comprises a few hundred thousand clones, about 90% of them detected only once. In total, the top ten clones hold roughly 1.2% of the sample. Sequenced material: peripheral blood. Receptors were obtained from a man aged 35 to 55 with acute or convalescent COVID-19.

The J gene is TRBJ1-2, the V gene TRBV6-5, with no clear D. Germline loops: CDR1 MNHEY, CDR2 SVGAGI. CDR3 length: 16 amino acids. V lost 4 bases and J lost 1, with 16 bases in between. CDR3 residues: CASSSLRQAINYGYTF. As DNA, the CDR3 is TGTGCCAGCAGTTCTTTACGCCAGGCCATTAACTATGGCTACACCTTC.

V gene TRBV19 combines with J gene TRBJ1-2; unclear D gene. This CDR3 region has 15 residues. Germline CDR1 LNHDA, CDR2 SQIVND (reference sequence). Trimming removed 0 bases at V and 7 bases at J, with 15 bases between. The CDR3: CASSIDLPGSGGYTF. DNA of the CDR3: TGTGCCAGTAGTATAGATCTACCCGGCAGCGGTGGCTACACCTTC. The whole variable domain, filled in from reference TRBV19 and TRBJ1-2, reads DGGITQSPKYLFRKEGQNVTLSCEQNLNHDAMYWYRQDPGQGLRLIYYSQIVNDFQKGDIAEGYSVSREKKESFPLTVTSAQKNPTAFYLCASSIDLPGSGGYTFGSGTRLTVV.

V usage is TRBV27 and J usage is TRBJ2-7; TRBD2 matches 10 bases. The CDR3 runs 13 residues. The germline V gene encodes CDR1 MNHEY and CDR2 SMNVEV (reference sequence). V trimming: 8 bases; J trimming: 0 bases; junction bases outside the gene matches: 1. In DNA, the CDR3 is TGTGCCAGCGGACTAGCGGTCTCCTACGAGCAGTACTTC. Translation gives CASGLAVSYEQYF.

The chain couples TRBV2 to TRBJ2-3, with a weak D call TRBD2 (5 bases). The CDR3 runs 15 residues. Between the trimmed V and J ends, which lost 2 bases and 2 bases, there was a span of 11 bases. The germline V gene has CDR1 SNHLY and CDR2 FYNNEI. The CDR3 sequence is CASSELIAFTDTQYF. The CDR3 bases are TGTGCCAGCAGTGAACTTATAGCGTTCACAGATACGCAGTATTTT.

This chain links TRBV19 with TRBJ2-2; 8 nucleotides line up with TRBD2. This CDR3 is built from 14 residues. V lost 1 base, J lost 6 bases, and 1 base stayed unmatched. Per germline, CDR1 LNHDA and CDR2 SQIVND (reference sequence). The CDR3: CASSIAGGAGELFF. DNA for the CDR3: TGTGCCAGTAGTATAGCGGGAGGGGCCGGGGAGCTGTTTTTT.

This clone was observed a single time. The chain employs TRBV3-1 (or the pseudogene TRBV3-2) and TRBJ2-1, with 9 bases aligning to TRBD2. V lost 1 base and J lost 9; bases outside the gene matches: 7. Germline CDR1 reads LGHDT; CDR2 reads YNNKEL (reference sequence). CDR3 length: 15 residues. CDR3 sequence reads: CASSQGVAGVREQFF. The DNA for the CDR3 is TGTGCCAGCAGCCAAGGAGTAGCGGGAGTGCGTGAGCAGTTCTTC.

Details on this clone: In the same sample, other DNA sequences code for this CDR3. The chain couples TRBV28 to TRBJ1-1; 7 positions match TRBD1. Germline V CDR1 and CDR2: MDHEN, SYDVKM. The CDR3 length is 14 residues. Trimming at V came to 2 bases and at J to 2 bases, leaving 2 bases not matched to a gene. CDR3 DNA: TGTGCCAGCAGTTTAAGACAGGGCAACACTGAAGCTTTCTTT. This gives the protein CASSLRQGNTEAFF. The full variable domain, with the rest looked up from reference TRBV28 and TRBJ1-1, is DVKVTQSSRYLVKRTGEKVFLECVQDMDHENMFWYRQDPGLGLRLIYFSYDVKMKEKGDIPEGYSVSREKKERFSLILESASTNQTSMYLCASSLRQGNTEAFFGQGTRLTVV.

On this clone: Germline is not matched at one junction end, which may reflect a read error. The rearrangement uses TRBV6-5 and TRBJ1-5; possibly TRBD1 for D (6 bases). The CDR3 sequence is 15 residues long. The germline V gene encodes CDR1 MNHEY and CDR2 SVGAGI. The DNA of the CDR3 is TGTGCCAGCAGTGACTCGCGGCAGGGGAATCAGCCCCAGCATTTT. It translates to CASSDSRQGNQPQHF.

This clone has a single count. The rearrangement uses TRBV27 and TRBJ2-2; 7 bases align to TRBD2. The CDR3 consists of 15 residues. V was clipped by 5 bases and J by 2 bases; unmatched bases: 5. Looked up from germline, CDR1 is MNHEY and CDR2 is SMNVEV (reference sequence). Here the CDR3 DNA reads TGTGCCAGCAGTCTACAAGCGGGAAACACCGGGGAGCTGTTTTTT. Protein product: CASSLQAGNTGELFF.

The chain employs TRBV27 and TRBJ1-2; TRBD1 agrees at 9 bases. This CDR3 region has 15 residues. The germline CDR1 and CDR2 sequences are MNHEY and SMNVEV (reference sequence). V lost 3 bases, J lost 4 bases, and 6 bases stayed unmatched. CDR3 nucleotide sequence: TGTGCCAGCAGTTTGGACAGGGGTGGTGGCTATGGCTACACCTTC. Translated: CASSLDRGGGYGYTF.

This sequence joins TRBV10-2 and TRBJ1-1; 8 bases match TRBD1. This CDR3 region has 13 residues. V shed 5 bases, J shed 7 bases, and the junction held 6 bases outside the gene matches. Germline assignment: CDR1 WSHSY and CDR2 SAAADI. DNA for the CDR3: TGCGCCAGCAGTCCAACAGGGGGAGGTGAAGCTTTCTTT. The encoded protein is CASSPTGGGEAFF.

The V call is TRBV5-4, the J call TRBJ2-5; 9 nucleotides agree with TRBD1. V lost 4 bases and J lost 4; bases outside the gene matches: 5. The CDR3 is made up of 14 amino acids. Germline V CDR1 and CDR2: SGHNT, YYREEE (reference sequence). The CDR3 coding sequence is TGTGCCAGCAGCATAAGACAGGGGGGAGAGACCCAGTACTTC. This codes for CASSIRQGGETQYF.

This chain links TRBV18 with TRBJ1-3, with a weak D call TRBD1 (6 bases). Germline V gives CDR1 KGHSH, CDR2 LQKENI. Trimming left V 5 bases short and J 4 bases short, with 18 bases between. The CDR3 covers 16 residues. The CDR3 DNA is TGTGCCAGCTCAACCACTCAGGGGTCGTCAGGAAACACCATATATTTT. This gives the protein CASSTTQGSSGNTIYF.

The gene calls are TRBV19 and TRBJ2-7, with 9 bases matching TRBD2. Germline V CDR1 and CDR2: LNHDA, SQIVND (reference sequence). The CDR3 has 16 amino acids. The V segment lost 5 bases and the J segment 7 bases; nucleotides outside the gene matches: 15. CDR3 sequence reads: CASSQYAGAGGREQYF. CDR3 in DNA: TGTGCCAGTAGTCAGTATGCCGGCGCGGGGGGGAGGGAGCAGTACTTC.

This chain uses TRBV6-5 with TRBJ1-2, with 7 positions matching TRBD1. The V and J ends lost 5 bases and 2 bases, in that order; junction bases with no gene match: 5. CDR1 is MNHEY, CDR2 SVGAGI, per germline. There are 14 residues in the CDR3. CDR3 DNA: TGTGCCAGCAGTCCTGGACAGGCGAACTATGGCTACACCTTC. Translating gives CASSPGQANYGYTF.

The chain combines TRBV10-3 with TRBJ1-2, with 8 positions matching TRBD1. This CDR3 spans 15 amino acids. V gave up 0 bases and J gave up 6 bases; unmatched junction bases: 6. In germline, CDR1 is ENHRY, CDR2 SYGVKD. The CDR3 spells CAISESAGGHDGYTF. Here the CDR3 DNA reads TGTGCCATCAGTGAGTCGGCAGGGGGCCATGATGGCTACACCTTC.

V gene TRBV19 combines with J gene TRBJ2-1, with TRBD2 identical over 7 bases. The CDR3 runs 17 residues. After removal of 5 bases from V and 3 bases from J, the junction contained 13 bases not matched to a gene. Germline values: CDR1 LNHDA, CDR2 SQIVND (reference sequence). The CDR3 DNA is TGTGCCAGTAGTGTCGGCCCGCTAGCGGATCTCTACAATGAGCAGTTCTTC. Translation: CASSVGPLADLYNEQFF.

The chain uses TRBV28 and TRBJ1-1; TRBD1 matches 7 bases. CDR3 length equals 14 residues. Per germline, CDR1 MDHEN and CDR2 SYDVKM. V lost 2 bases to trimming and J lost 1 base; unmatched junction nucleotides: 1. The CDR3 loop reads CASSLEGANTEAFF. The CDR3 coding sequence is TGTGCCAGCAGTTTAGAGGGGGCGAACACTGAAGCTTTCTTT.

The J gene is TRBJ2-3, the V gene TRBV6-5, with D possibly matching TRBD1 (6 bases). The V end lost 7 bases, the J end lost 3 bases, and 11 bases lay between the germline ends. Germline V gene lookup returns CDR1 MNHEY and CDR2 SVGAGI. This CDR3 region has 13 residues. CDR3 residues: CASTGDGTDTQYF. The CDR3 nucleotides read TGTGCCAGCACAGGGGACGGGACAGATACGCAGTATTTT.

The chain couples TRBV6-2 or TRBV6-3 to TRBJ1-2; a possible D gene is TRBD1 (5 bases). Trimming stripped 6 bases from V and 1 base from J, with 21 bases between. Germline CDR1 reads MNHEY; CDR2 reads SVGEGT. The CDR3 is 17 amino acids. The CDR3 sequence is CASSLRDSETLNYGYTF. As DNA, the CDR3 is TGTGCCAGCAGCCTCCGGGACTCTGAGACTCTTAACTATGGCTACACCTTC.

This chain uses TRBV27 with TRBJ2-3; weak D call: TRBD2 (5 bases). The CDR3 runs 14 residues. CDR1 MNHEY and CDR2 SMNVEV come from the germline V gene (reference sequence). V shed 6 bases and J shed 3 bases, with 13 bases lying between them. The CDR3 protein is CASSPDWTTDTQYF. Written as DNA, the CDR3 is TGTGCCAGCAGCCCGGACTGGACTACAGATACGCAGTATTTT.

This chain joins TRBV30 and TRBJ2-7; the D is unclear. The length of the CDR3 is 12 residues. V shed 5 bases and J shed 6 bases, with 14 bases lying between them. From germline, CDR1 is GTSNPN and CDR2 SVGIG (reference sequence). The CDR3 coding sequence is TGTGCCTGGGGGGTGAGTGCCGGCGAGCAGTACTTC. It translates to CAWGVSAGEQYF.

This chain links TRBV14 with TRBJ1-6, with D possibly matching TRBD1 (5 bases). The CDR3 is made up of 12 amino acids. The V gene's germline CDR1 is SGHDN and CDR2 FVKESK. The germline V and J ends were trimmed by 6 bases and 10 bases, with 10 bases remaining between them. The CDR3 sequence: CASRTGGSPLHF. CDR3 DNA: TGTGCCAGCAGGACGGGGGGGTCACCCCTCCACTTT. Complete variable domain (other parts from reference TRBV14 and TRBJ1-6): EAGVTQFPSHSVIEKGQTVTLRCDPISGHDNLYWYRRVMGKEIKFLLHFVKESKQDESGMPNNRFLAERTGGTYSTLKVQPAELEDSGVYFCASRTGGSPLHFGNGTRLTVT.

In its sample, this clone was seen once. V is TRBV28 and J is TRBJ1-2, with 7 bases lining up with TRBD1. CDR1 and CDR2 from the germline V gene are MDHEN and SYDVKM. The length of the CDR3 is 16 residues. The trim removed 3 bases at V and 2 bases at J, leaving 9 bases unmatched. The DNA for the CDR3 is TGTGCCAGCAGTTTTATTCCGGACAGGCCCAACTATGGCTACACCTTC. The encoded protein is CASSFIPDRPNYGYTF.

The J gene is TRBJ1-2, the V gene TRBV4-2; the match to TRBD1 covers 10 bases. V dropped 0 bases and J dropped 1; count of bases not matched to a gene: 11. Germline CDR1 LGHNA, CDR2 YNFKEQ. The CDR3 loop spans 19 amino acids. This chain's CDR3 is CASSQDPRTTGGGNYGYTF. The CDR3 nucleotides read TGTGCCAGCAGCCAAGACCCCCGGACGACAGGGGGCGGTAACTATGGCTACACCTTC.

This chain joins TRBV2 and TRBJ1-1, with D perhaps matching TRBD1 (6 bases). The germline CDR1 and CDR2 sequences are SNHLY and FYNNEI. Trimming took off 6 bases at V and 5 bases at J, with 22 bases between the two ends. CDR3 length equals 16 residues. CDR3 nucleotide sequence: TGTGCCAGCAGCCCGGACAGCCCAAGTTTAAATACTGAAGCTTTCTTT. It yields the protein CASSPDSPSLNTEAFF.